This T cell receptor beta chain was profiled in a study of T cell responses to AZD1222 COVID-19 vaccine. Findings of the study overall: Of the AZD1222 recipients, only five to seven were seropositive at baseline. Along spike, vaccine-associated CD4 TCRs were found throughout, with dominance at 160-218 and 743-854. Only after the peak T cell response were repertoires sampled. The donor cohort was predominantly white British with a female majority, and clonal diversity may have been underestimated.

Some clones are missing from TCRdb's copy, which holds only in-frame ones; the method was immunoSEQ multiplex PCR. The repertoire holds tens of thousands of clones, with more than 70% as singletons. The ends lost 5 bases at V and 7 bases at J; junction bases unmatched: 6. CDR1 and CDR2 (germline): MDHEN, SYDVKM. The CDR3 spans 16 residues. Regarding this clone: Its antigen is unknown.

The source was peripheral blood, collected on day 0 of AZD1222 vaccination. The TCR comes from an adult in good health. This chain connects TRBV28 to TRBJ2-1; 15 bases line up with TRBD2. The DNA for the CDR3 is TGTGCCAGCAGTACCAGGACTAGCGGGAGGGGGAATGAGCAGTTCTTC. It specifies CASSTRTSGRGNEQFF.